Many counts were recorded for the clone carrying this T cell receptor beta chain. The entry originates in a study of T cells of healthy individuals. TCRdb reanalysed the 5' RACE reads using MiXCR and keeps one entry per CDR3 protein. The table records 63,000 or so distinct CDR3 sequences, around 15% of them present only once. The germline V gene has CDR1 MNHEY and CDR2 SMNVEV (reference sequence). V was trimmed by 8 bases and J by 8 bases, leaving 18 bases between them. This CDR3 is 14 amino acids long. The chain is built from TRBV27 and TRBJ1-4, with D perhaps TRBD1 (5 bases). This clonotype was sampled from a human donor in good health. CDR3 DNA sequence: TGTGCCAGCGGATATATGGGGGAAGTAGAAAAACTGTTTTTT. Its translation: CASGYMGEVEKLFF.